This TCR beta chain was profiled in a study of T cell repertoires in cytomegalovirus infection. Looking at the study overall: The study used recently identified HLA-C-restricted and well-studied HLA-B-restricted CMV epitopes. Public TCR beta signature analysis indicated the presence of both CMV infection and matching HLA type.

Study-level points and caveats: Ex vivo responses were dominated by HLA-C-restricted CMV-specific TCR beta clonotypes. People with CMV and the relevant HLA were identified by cumulative public TCR beta family frequency.

There are a few counts of this clonotype. The target antigen is unknown. TCRdb passed the reads through MiXCR, listing each CDR3 protein once. This table has some 350,000 distinct CDR3 sequences, almost 30% appearing once. The ends were cut back, 2 bases at V and 7 bases at J, with 8 bases in the middle. From germline, CDR1 is MNHEY and CDR2 SVGEGT. The CDR3 is made up of 12 amino acids. The chain recombines TRBV6-2 or TRBV6-3 with TRBJ1-1; D call uncertain. This receptor was identified in a human donor in good health (CMV status not recorded). Some clones in this sample may be carry-over from other donors' samples. The sequences come from cultured PBMCs, collected from culture after CMV antigen stimulation. The CDR3 protein is CASSYGPDEAFF. CDR3 in DNA: TGTGCCAGCAGTTACGGTCCAGATGAAGCTTTCTTT.